This T cell receptor (beta chain) appears in the sequencing data of a study of vaccination effects on CD4 cells after COVID-19. As for this clone: Antigen unknown.

Clones were read by immunoSEQ multiplex PCR, and TCRdb kept only the in-frame ones, dropping some. Counted here are about 69,000 clones, about 80% occurring once; the ten biggest clones make up about 0.91%. Antigen-specific CD4+ T cells were expanded (with viral peptide pools) by the ViraFEST assay ahead of sequencing. Researchers isolated CD4+ T cells once approximately ten days of culture had elapsed. Each person got two doses of an mRNA SARS-CoV-2 vaccine, BNT162b2 or mRNA-1273. Nucleocapsid antibodies stayed negative before and after vaccination, showing no earlier SARS-CoV-2 infection. A half-volume exchange with IL-2 medium occurred on days 3 and 7. Germline loops: CDR1 LNHDA, CDR2 SQIVND (reference sequence). The CDR3 spans 15 residues. V dropped 8 bases and J dropped 1; count of bases not matched to a gene: 4. Overall study results and limits: In healthy vaccinees, only 1 of 255 vaccine-induced clones cross-reacted with common cold coronaviruses.

The V gene is TRBV19, the J gene TRBJ2-2, with 10 bases lining up with TRBD2. Material: CD4+ T cells from PBMCs cultured with HCoV-OC43 spike peptides, obtained after COVID-19 vaccination. As to subset: HCoV-OC43 spike overlapping peptide pool stimulation. The receptor was derived from a human donor who received a COVID-19 vaccine. As DNA, the CDR3 is TGTGCCAGTCGAGCGGGGGGGAGGAACACCGGGGAGCTGTTTTTT. Its protein product is CASRAGGRNTGELFF.